Listed here are 8 T cell receptor beta chains from one sample, sequenced in a study of blood T cell repertoires in COVID-19. Some clones are missing from TCRdb's copy, which holds only in-frame ones; the method was immunoSEQ multiplex PCR. The sample has a few hundred thousand clones, under 90% seen once. Sample: PBMCs or T cells enriched from blood (not recorded which). The receptors were gathered from a woman aged 50 to 60 who had been exposed to COVID-19.

The chain recombines TRBV4-2 with TRBJ2-1, with D tentatively TRBD1 (6 bases). Germline V lookup: CDR1 LGHNA, CDR2 YNFKEQ. The CDR3 extends over 15 amino acids. V lost 1 base and J 0 bases, leaving 7 bases between the germline ends. The CDR3 bases are TGTGCCAGCAGCCAAGGGACAGTCTCCTACAATGAGCAGTTCTTC. Amino acids: CASSQGTVSYNEQFF.

For this clone: Other DNA variants within this sample encode the same CDR3. The chain carries TRBV4-1 and TRBJ1-1; 11 bases align to TRBD1. V gave up 6 bases and J gave up 3 bases; unmatched junction bases: 3. Germline assignment: CDR1 MGHRA and CDR2 YSYEKL. CDR3 length equals 14 residues. The CDR3 loop reads CASRWGQGDTEAFF. For the CDR3, the DNA is TGCGCCAGCAGATGGGGACAGGGGGACACTGAAGCTTTCTTT.

The chain employs TRBV5-1 and TRBJ2-5, with 11 bases lining up with TRBD2. The germline gives CDR1 SGHRS, CDR2 YFSETQ. The CDR3 is made up of 16 amino acids. The ends lost 0 bases at V and 5 bases at J; junction bases unmatched: 6. The CDR3 spells CASSLVGSGGAETQYF. DNA of the CDR3: TGCGCCAGCAGCTTGGTTGGTAGCGGGGGGGCTGAGACCCAGTACTTC.

The rearrangement joins TRBV27 to TRBJ2-5; 9 bases are a match to TRBD1. The CDR3 runs to 15 residues. Germline lookup yields CDR1 MNHEY and CDR2 SMNVEV (reference sequence). The junction had 4 bases not matched to a gene; V was cut back by 0 bases and J by 5 bases. The CDR3 bases are TGTGCCAGCAGTTTATCGACAGGGGGGGGTGAGACCCAGTACTTC. This gives the protein CASSLSTGGGETQYF.

DNA for the CDR3: TGTGCCAGCAGTGTCCCCCCCGGTGTACGGTTCGGCGAGCAGTACTTC. Translated, it gives CASSVPPGVRFGEQYF. The chain combines TRBV2 with TRBJ2-7; D is unresolved. The germline V and J ends were trimmed by 4 bases and 6 bases, with 22 bases remaining between them. The germline V gene has CDR1 SNHLY and CDR2 FYNNEI. The CDR3 covers 16 residues.

V usage is TRBV15 and J usage is TRBJ1-4; tentative D call: TRBD1 (5 bases). Germline V gene lookup returns CDR1 LNHNV and CDR2 YYDKDF (reference sequence). The V end was cut by 0 bases, the J end by 4 bases, with 9 bases between. This CDR3 is 15 amino acids long. The CDR3 protein is CATSRERGLNEKLFF. The CDR3, as DNA: TGTGCCACCAGCAGAGAAAGGGGCCTTAATGAAAAACTGTTTTTT.

This chain uses TRBV7-2 with TRBJ2-6; 7 bases map to TRBD1. V lost 5 bases to trimming and J lost 0 bases; unmatched junction nucleotides: 7. This CDR3 has 17 amino acids. CDR1 and CDR2 (germline): SGHTA, FQGNSA. In nucleotides, the CDR3 is TGTGCCAGCAGCAGAGGGACAGTGAGCTCTGGGGCCAACGTCCTGACTTTC. Residues: CASSRGTVSSGANVLTF.

The chain recombines TRBV5-4 with TRBJ2-1; 9 positions match TRBD1. Looked up from germline, CDR1 is SGHNT and CDR2 is YYREEE (reference sequence). J gave up 4 bases and V 6 bases, and 5 bases lay outside the gene matches. The CDR3 is 14 amino acids. CDR3 nucleotides: TGTGCCAGCAACAAACAGGGGGCTTACAATGAGCAGTTCTTC. It specifies CASNKQGAYNEQFF.